The present entry profiles one TCR beta chain with its context. Its antigen remains unknown. These data belong to a study of cytomegalovirus exposure and HLA in healthy donors. Points from the study as a whole: Confirmation in vitro established that three CMV-associated chains were specific for CMV antigens.

The V end was cut by 0 bases, the J end by 1 base, with 7 bases between. From germline, CDR1 is LGHNA and CDR2 YNFKEQ. The CDR3 covers 15 residues. Use of 60 Vbeta and 13 Jbeta primers characterized the PCR. Profiling relied on immunoSEQ multiplex PCR, and the TCRdb table lists in-frame clones only, not all of them. Of roughly 120,000 clones listed, just under 75% are singletons. The chain uses TRBV4-2 and TRBJ1-5; D uncertain. The source is a man between 60 and 75 years old in good health and CMV-seropositive. Input material: PBMCs. The CDR3 DNA reads as TGTGCCAGCAGCCAAGATCGAGGCAGCAATCAGCCCCAGCATTTT. This translates into CASSQDRGSNQPQHF.